The T cell receptor beta chain under discussion was sequenced for a study of control samples from healthy donors and cancer patients. This clone appeared a single time. CDR3 length: 12 residues. Trimming removed 3 bases from V and 6 bases from J, with 9 bases in between. CDR1 is SGHDT and CDR2 is YYEEEE in the germline V gene. Profiling relied on immunoSEQ multiplex PCR, and the TCRdb table lists in-frame clones only, not all of them. The sample yields tens of thousands of clones, roughly 92% seen once. The rearrangement links TRBV5-6 to TRBJ1-1, with D perhaps TRBD1 (5 bases). The sample consisted of blood. The sequence derives from a man aged 30 to 39 in good health. The CDR3 reads CASSSGGPEAFF. CDR3 nucleotide sequence: TGTGCCAGCAGCTCGGGGGGACCTGAAGCTTTCTTT.